These 11 T cell receptor beta chains came from one sample sequenced in a study of T cell responses to AZD1222 COVID-19 vaccine. Here immunoSEQ multiplex PCR was the method, and the copy in TCRdb shows in-frame clones only, minus some. The repertoire consists of some 150,000 clones, with 90% to 95% occurring once and the leading ten covering approximately 1.8%. The source material was peripheral blood, sampled on day 0 of AZD1222 vaccination. These receptors came from an adult in good health.

The chain is built from TRBV27 and TRBJ2-1; possible D gene TRBD1, 5 bases. This CDR3 contains 15 residues. Per the germline V gene, CDR1 is MNHEY and CDR2 is SMNVEV (reference sequence). V was clipped by 5 bases and J by 0 bases, with 11 bases between them. This CDR3 is CASSLTGISYNEQFF. The DNA of the CDR3 is TGTGCCAGCAGTCTAACAGGTATCTCCTACAATGAGCAGTTCTTC.

This rearrangement joins TRBV5-4 to TRBJ2-3, with TRBD2 identical over 8 bases. Trimming took 1 base from V and 1 from J; bases not matched to a gene: 2. Per the germline V gene, CDR1 is SGHNT and CDR2 is YYREEE (reference sequence). The CDR3 extends over 15 amino acids. CDR3 region: CASSLTGGRTDTQYF. CDR3 coding DNA: TGTGCCAGCAGCTTGACGGGGGGGCGCACAGATACGCAGTATTTT. The entire variable domain, with the rest obtained from reference TRBV5-4 and TRBJ2-3, is as follows: ETGVTQSPTHLIKTRGQQVTLRCSSQSGHNTVSWYQQALGQGPQFIFQYYREEENGRGNFPPRFSGLQFPNYSSELNVNALELDDSALYLCASSLTGGRTDTQYFGPGTRLTVL.

This clone was detected a few times. The sample has other DNA sequences that encode this CDR3 too. This chain connects TRBV4-3 to TRBJ2-1, with 12 nucleotides matching TRBD1. Germline CDR1 and CDR2: LGHNA and YSLEER. Losses at the gene ends were 3 bases for V and 3 bases for J; bases not matched to a gene: 3. The CDR3 consists of 16 residues. The CDR3 reads CASSQGQGADYNEQFF. The CDR3, as DNA: TGCGCCAGCAGCCAGGGACAGGGGGCGGACTACAATGAGCAGTTCTTC.

The chain combines TRBV4-2 with TRBJ1-1; TRBD1 is a possible D gene (5 bases). V lost 4 bases and J 3 bases, leaving 15 bases between the germline ends. This CDR3 has 15 residues. Germline V gene sequence: CDR1 LGHNA, CDR2 YNFKEQ. CDR3 residues: CASSPRDLDDTEAFF. The CDR3 DNA follows: TGTGCCAGCAGCCCGAGGGACCTTGATGACACTGAAGCTTTCTTT.

This chain uses TRBV19 with TRBJ2-1, with no clear D. V was shortened by 1 base and J by 12 bases, with 16 bases between the two germline ends. This CDR3 is 14 amino acids long. Germline V gene lookup returns CDR1 LNHDA and CDR2 SQIVND (reference sequence). CDR3 sequence: CASSIAQLVRPQFF. The CDR3 bases are TGTGCCAGTAGTATAGCTCAGCTGGTACGGCCGCAGTTCTTC.

The chain couples TRBV5-4 to TRBJ2-2; the match to TRBD1 covers 8 bases. The CDR3 totals 14 residues. J was trimmed by 7 bases and V by 3 bases; bases with no gene match: 5. In germline, CDR1 is SGHNT, CDR2 YYREEE (reference sequence). Written as DNA, the CDR3 is TGTGCCAGCAGCTCTGGACAGGGAAGCGGGGAGCTGTTTTTT. This sequence encodes CASSSGQGSGELFF. Filled out from reference TRBV5-4 and TRBJ2-2, the complete variable domain reads ETGVTQSPTHLIKTRGQQVTLRCSSQSGHNTVSWYQQALGQGPQFIFQYYREEENGRGNFPPRFSGLQFPNYSSELNVNALELDDSALYLCASSSGQGSGELFFGEGSRLTVL.

Here the CDR3 reads CASGGETQYF. CDR3 in DNA: TGCGCCAGCGGAGGGGAGACCCAGTACTTC. V is TRBV5-1 and J is TRBJ2-5; D is perhaps TRBD2 (6 bases). CDR1 and CDR2 from the germline V gene are SGHRS and YFSETQ. Trimming stripped 7 bases from V and 5 bases from J, with 6 bases between. This CDR3 is 10 amino acids long.

The chain uses TRBV19 and TRBJ2-1; no reliable D call. This CDR3 region has 13 residues. Germline V gene data show CDR1 as LNHDA and CDR2 as SQIVND (reference sequence). With 3 bases removed from V and 10 bases from J, the gap between germline ends came to 13 bases. CDR3 loop: CASSMSHRNEQFF. The CDR3 coding sequence is TGTGCCAGTAGTATGTCCCATAGGAACGAGCAGTTCTTC.

The chain has TRBV30 and TRBJ2-1; 13 bases agree with TRBD2. In germline, CDR1 is GTSNPN, CDR2 SVGIG (reference sequence). J gave up 9 bases and V 1 base, and 6 bases lay outside the gene matches. This CDR3 spans 15 amino acids. CDR3 sequence (DNA): TGTGCCTGGAGTGCAACTAGCGGGAGGGCCGCTGAGCAGTTCTTC. It encodes CAWSATSGRAAEQFF.

The chain uses TRBV7-2 and TRBJ2-1; 14 nucleotides agree with TRBD2. V dropped 2 bases and J dropped 3; count of bases not matched to a gene: 9. The CDR3 runs to 19 residues. Germline CDR1 and CDR2: SGHTA and FQGNSA. The CDR3 nucleotides read TGTGCCAGCAGCTTACATCCTCCCGGGACTAGCGGGAGCTACAATGAGCAGTTCTTC. Protein: CASSLHPPGTSGSYNEQFF.

This clone has just a few counts. The V gene is TRBV7-2, the J gene TRBJ1-1; D ambiguous. Germline V gene data show CDR1 as SGHTA and CDR2 as FQGNSA. The CDR3 consists of 13 residues. Between the trimmed V and J ends, which lost 1 base and 5 bases, there was a span of 8 bases. CDR3 amino acids: CASSLGGWTEAFF. CDR3 DNA sequence: TGTGCCAGCAGCTTAGGTGGGTGGACTGAAGCTTTCTTT.